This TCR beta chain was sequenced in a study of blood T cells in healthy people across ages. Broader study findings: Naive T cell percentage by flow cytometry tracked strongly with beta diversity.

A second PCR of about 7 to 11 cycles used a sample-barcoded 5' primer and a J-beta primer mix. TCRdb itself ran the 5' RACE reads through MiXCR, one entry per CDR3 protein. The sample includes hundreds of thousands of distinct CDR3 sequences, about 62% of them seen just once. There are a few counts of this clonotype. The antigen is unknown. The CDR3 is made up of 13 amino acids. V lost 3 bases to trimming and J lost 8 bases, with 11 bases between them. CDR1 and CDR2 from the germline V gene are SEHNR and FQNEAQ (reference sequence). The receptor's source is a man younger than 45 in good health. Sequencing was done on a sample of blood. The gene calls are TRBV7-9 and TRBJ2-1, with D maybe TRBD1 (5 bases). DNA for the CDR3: TGTGCCAGCAGCTTTCAGGGCATCGATGAGCAGTTCTTC. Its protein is CASSFQGIDEQFF.